This T cell receptor beta chain emerged from a study of CD8 T cells in ankylosing spondylitis. Whole-study results and caveats: A TCR beta motif of several highly homologous variants seemed to mark ankylosing spondylitis blood. Clones linked to disease were reported to show significant enrichment in matched ankylosing spondylitis synovial fluid.

For TCR beta, libraries came from quantitative 5'-RACE with molecular barcodes. TCRdb re-called the 5' RACE reads through MiXCR, storing one row per CDR3 protein. The sample consists of just over 300,000 distinct CDR3 sequences, around 20% of them appearing once. This clonotype was observed a handful of times. What it binds is not known. This TCR was recovered from a female donor with ankylosing spondylitis or in good health (not recorded which). Sequencing used blood, either unsorted or a sorted T cell fraction (not recorded which).

In DNA, the CDR3 is TGTGCCACCAGCAGAGATTCGGTCGGGGAGCTGTTTTTT. This gives the protein CATSRDSVGELFF. The V gene is TRBV15, the J gene TRBJ2-2; no reliable D call. The germline V and J ends were trimmed by 0 bases and 7 bases, with 6 bases remaining between them. Germline-derived CDR1 and CDR2 are LNHNV and YYDKDF (reference sequence). The CDR3 runs to 13 residues.